The 16 T cell receptor beta chains below come from one sample, sequenced in a study of shared clonotypes between healthy human individuals. Some clones are missing from TCRdb's copy, which holds only in-frame ones; the method was immunoSEQ multiplex PCR. The sample has some 1 million clones; roughly 80% are singletons. The sequenced sample was memory CD4+ T cells sorted from blood. Subset indicated: CD45RA-negative fraction. These receptor sequences come from a young man in good health.

This clone came up once. The rearrangement uses TRBV6-6 and TRBJ2-1, with 12 bases matching TRBD2. This CDR3 contains 15 residues. V was pared by 6 bases and J by 7 bases, with 7 bases of the junction left unmatched. Germline V gives CDR1 MNHNY, CDR2 SVGAGI (reference sequence). CDR3 DNA: TGTGCCAGCAGCCCCTCCGGGACTAGCGGGAATGAGCAGTTCTTC. Its protein product is CASSPSGTSGNEQFF.

The genes are TRBV7-2 and TRBJ2-7; TRBD2 aligns across 7 bases. Germline values: CDR1 SGHTA, CDR2 FQGNSA. The junction had 6 bases not matched to a gene; V was cut back by 2 bases and J by 5 bases. This CDR3 is 14 amino acids long. CDR3 sequence reads: CASSLMAGVDEQYF. CDR3 DNA sequence: TGTGCCAGCAGCTTAATGGCGGGGGTGGACGAGCAGTACTTC.

A few counts support this clone. This rearrangement joins TRBV28 to TRBJ1-2; TRBD1 matches 7 bases. The CDR3 is 12 amino acids. V lost 6 bases to trimming and J lost 4 bases; unmatched junction nucleotides: 2. CDR1 is MDHEN and CDR2 is SYDVKM in the germline V gene. The DNA of the CDR3 is TGTGCCAGCAGCCCAGGGGGCTATGGCTACACCTTC. Its translation: CASSPGGYGYTF.

This sequence joins TRBV10-3 and TRBJ2-3; the match to TRBD1 covers 9 bases. Germline V CDR1 and CDR2: ENHRY, SYGVKD. J lost 6 bases, V lost 7 bases, and 11 bases had no gene match. The CDR3 runs to 15 residues. The CDR3 bases are TGTGCCATCAAGGGACAGGGAATGACGGGGGATACGCAGTATTTT. Its protein is CAIKGQGMTGDTQYF.

The V gene is TRBV19, the J gene TRBJ1-1; tentative D call: TRBD1 (6 bases). Looked up from germline, CDR1 is LNHDA and CDR2 is SQIVND (reference sequence). Deletions cut 6 bases from V and 4 bases from J, with 21 bases between. The CDR3 has 16 amino acids. The CDR3 loop is CASRHLRGGAVTEAFF. CDR3 bases: TGTGCCAGTAGGCATTTGCGGGGGGGCGCGGTCACTGAAGCTTTCTTT.

A word on this clone: Other DNA sequences from this sample encode an identical CDR3 as well. The chain joins TRBV4-1 to TRBJ1-6, with D tentatively TRBD1 (5 bases). The CDR3 extends over 13 amino acids. V was clipped by 5 bases and J by 4 bases, with 6 bases between them. Germline V CDR1 and CDR2: MGHRA, YSYEKL. The CDR3 sequence: CASSGGYNSPLHF. The CDR3 region has the DNA TGCGCCAGCAGCGGGGGTTATAATTCACCCCTCCACTTT.

V usage is TRBV29-1 and J usage is TRBJ2-3; D is uncertain. Germline CDR1 is SQVTM and CDR2 is ANQGSEA. This CDR3 has 10 residues. V lost 7 bases and J lost 4, with 6 bases in between. CDR3 nucleotide sequence: TGCAGCGGGCTCGCAGATACGCAGTATTTT. Its translation is CSGLADTQYF.

The chain combines TRBV5-4 with TRBJ2-1; D uncertain. V was cut by 4 bases and J by 4 bases, with 9 bases left in between. From germline, CDR1 is SGHNT and CDR2 YYREEE (reference sequence). This CDR3 is 13 amino acids long. The CDR3 DNA sequence: TGTGCCAGCAGCGTCTCCGTGTACAATGAGCAGTTCTTC. Its protein product is CASSVSVYNEQFF.

The genes are TRBV10-1 and TRBJ2-7, with D possibly TRBD2 on 6 matching bases. Germline V lookup: CDR1 WNHNN, CDR2 SYGVQD (reference sequence). Trimming cost V 2 bases and J 8 bases, with 13 bases left between them. The CDR3 loop spans 13 amino acids. Written as DNA, the CDR3 is TGCGCCAGCAGTGAGCAATTAGCGGACCAGCAGTACTTC. It translates to CASSEQLADQQYF.

This chain links TRBV4-2 with TRBJ1-6; D might be TRBD1 (5 bases). V lost 0 bases, J lost 8 bases, and 11 bases lay in between. Germline lookup yields CDR1 LGHNA and CDR2 YNFKEQ. CDR3 size: 15 residues. CDR3 nucleotides: TGTGCCAGCAGCCAAGATCGCCAGGGATATTCACCCCTCCACTTT. It yields the protein CASSQDRQGYSPLHF.

This clone was detected ten times or more. The chain recombines TRBV11-2 with TRBJ1-4; D is undetermined. Trimming removed 4 bases from V and 0 bases from J, with 3 bases in between. Germline V gene data show CDR1 as SGHAT and CDR2 as FQNNGV. CDR3 size: 13 residues. The CDR3 DNA reads TGTGCCAGCAGCTATTCAACTAATGAAAAACTGTTTTTT. Amino acids: CASSYSTNEKLFF.

This chain connects TRBV20-1 to TRBJ1-2, with D perhaps TRBD1 (6 bases). V dropped 5 bases and J dropped 7 bases, with 8 bases sitting between them. This CDR3 is 10 amino acids long. Per the germline V gene, CDR1 is DFQATT and CDR2 is SNEGSKA (reference sequence). CDR3 loop: CSAADSGYTF. CDR3 in DNA: TGCAGTGCTGCGGACAGTGGCTACACCTTC.

The CDR3 nucleotides are TGCAGCGTTGAGGGGAGGGGGAACACCGGGGAGCTGTTTTTT. Translation: CSVEGRGNTGELFF. The genes are TRBV29-1 and TRBJ2-2; 7 nucleotides agree with TRBD2. From germline, CDR1 is SQVTM and CDR2 ANQGSEA. J was trimmed by 1 base and V by 3 bases; bases with no gene match: 2. This CDR3 is built from 14 residues.

This chain uses TRBV6-6 with TRBJ1-5; D ambiguous. The CDR3 is 13 residues long. V lost 9 bases and J 4 bases, leaving 13 bases between the germline ends. The germline V gene has CDR1 MNHNY and CDR2 SVGAGI (reference sequence). DNA for the CDR3: TGTGCCAGTAAGGGCAGTCTGAATCAGCCCCAGCATTTT. Residues: CASKGSLNQPQHF.

The chain is built from TRBV11-2 and TRBJ2-1; possible D gene TRBD2, 5 bases. This CDR3 region has 14 residues. The V end was cut by 0 bases, the J end by 8 bases, with 11 bases between. Germline CDR1 is SGHAT and CDR2 is FQNNGV. The CDR3 protein is CASSLDIMRDEQFF. The CDR3 region has the DNA TGTGCCAGCAGCTTAGACATCATGAGGGATGAGCAGTTCTTC.

The count of this clone is one. The rearrangement links TRBV5-4 to TRBJ2-7; D gene ambiguous. Germline V lookup: CDR1 SGHNT, CDR2 YYREEE (reference sequence). V gave up 3 bases and J gave up 3 bases, with 13 bases separating them. The CDR3 totals 14 residues. The CDR3 coding sequence is TGTGCCAGCAGCTCGCACGGGCCAGGCTACGAGCAGTACTTC. The encoded protein is CASSSHGPGYEQYF.